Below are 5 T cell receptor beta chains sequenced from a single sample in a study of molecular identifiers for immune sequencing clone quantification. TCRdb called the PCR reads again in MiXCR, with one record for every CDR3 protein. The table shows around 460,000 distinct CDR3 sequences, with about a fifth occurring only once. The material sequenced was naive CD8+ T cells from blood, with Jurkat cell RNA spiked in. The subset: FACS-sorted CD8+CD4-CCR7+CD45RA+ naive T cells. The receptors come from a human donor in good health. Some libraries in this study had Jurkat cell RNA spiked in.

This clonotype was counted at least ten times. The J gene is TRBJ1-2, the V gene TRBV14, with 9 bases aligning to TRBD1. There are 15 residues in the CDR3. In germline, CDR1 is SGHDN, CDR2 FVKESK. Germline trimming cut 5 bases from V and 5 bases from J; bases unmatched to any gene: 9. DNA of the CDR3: TGTGCCAGCAGCATACGGAACAGGGGGCATTATGGCTACACCTTC. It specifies CASSIRNRGHYGYTF.

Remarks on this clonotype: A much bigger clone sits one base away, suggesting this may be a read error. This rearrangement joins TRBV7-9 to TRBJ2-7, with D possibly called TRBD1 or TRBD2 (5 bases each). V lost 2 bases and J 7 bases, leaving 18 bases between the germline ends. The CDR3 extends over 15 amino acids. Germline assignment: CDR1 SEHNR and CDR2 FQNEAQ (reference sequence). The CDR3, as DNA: TGTGCCAGCAGCTTATTGGTCGGGACCGTTTTGGAGCAGTACTTC. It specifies CASSLLVGTVLEQYF. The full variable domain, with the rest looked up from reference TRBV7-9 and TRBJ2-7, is DTGVSQNPRHKITKRGQNVTFRCDPISEHNRLYWYRQTLGQGPEFLTYFQNEAQLEKSRLLSDRFSAERPKGSFSTLEIQRTEQGDSAMYLCASSLLVGTVLEQYFGPGTRLTVT.

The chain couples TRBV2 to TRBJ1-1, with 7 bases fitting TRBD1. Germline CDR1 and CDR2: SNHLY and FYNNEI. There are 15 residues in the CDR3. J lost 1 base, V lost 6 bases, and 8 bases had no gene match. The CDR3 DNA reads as TGTGCCAGCAGCTTAGGACAGGTTGGGAACACTGAAGCTTTCTTT. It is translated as CASSLGQVGNTEAFF.

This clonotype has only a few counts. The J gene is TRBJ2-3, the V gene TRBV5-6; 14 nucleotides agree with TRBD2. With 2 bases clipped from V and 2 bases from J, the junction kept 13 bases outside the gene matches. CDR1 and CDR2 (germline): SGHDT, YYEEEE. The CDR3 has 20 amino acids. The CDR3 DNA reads TGTGCCAGCAGCTTAAGATCGCCGGGACTAGCGGGAGCGTTCACAGATACGCAGTATTTT. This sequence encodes CASSLRSPGLAGAFTDTQYF.

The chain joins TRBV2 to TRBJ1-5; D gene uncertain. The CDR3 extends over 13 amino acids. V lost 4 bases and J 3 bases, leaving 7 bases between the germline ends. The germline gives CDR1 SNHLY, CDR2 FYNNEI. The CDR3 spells CASSVSLNQPQHF. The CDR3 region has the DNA TGTGCCAGCAGTGTCAGCCTCAATCAGCCCCAGCATTTT.